These T cell receptor beta chains were read from a single sample in a study of blood T cell repertoires in COVID-19. Profiling relied on immunoSEQ multiplex PCR, and the TCRdb table lists in-frame clones only, not all of them. The sample consists of about 100,000 clones, around 93% of them appearing once. Specimen: peripheral blood. The source of these receptors is a man aged 45 to 65 with acute or convalescent COVID-19. CDR3s include the opening cysteine and the closing phenylalanine or tryptophan. The D gene is left open where the match is weak. Expanded clones get a size class; other rows say once, few or many, or leave the size out.

>-|12|TRBV30|-|TRBJ1-1
TGTGCCTGGACGAGGGACTCGTCTGAAGCTTTCTTT
CAWTRDSSEAFF
>-|16|TRBV27|-|TRBJ2-1
TGTGCCAGCAGTGTGGGACTGGGGGTAGCAGTCAATGAGCAGTTCTTC
CASSVGLGVAVNEQFF
>TRBD1|13|TRBV27|-|TRBJ1-2
TGTGCCAGTCACAGGGGGAGCGGCTATGGCTACACCTTC
CASHRGSGYGYTF
>-|15|TRBV7-8|-|TRBJ2-1
TGTGCCAGCAGCTACGGGGCGGGACGAGTCAATGAGCAGTTCTTC
CASSYGAGRVNEQFF
>-|11|TRBV29-1|-|TRBJ1-2
TGCAGCGTGTCGTGGCTTTATGGCTACACCTTC
CSVSWLYGYTF
>-|12|TRBV24-1|-|TRBJ2-7
TGTGCCACCAGTGTCAACAGCTACGAGCAGTACTTC
CATSVNSYEQYF
>-|13|TRBV7-3|-|TRBJ1-1
TGTGCCAGCAGCGTGACAGGGAACACTGAAGCTTTCTTT
CASSVTGNTEAFF
>-|14|TRBV6-5|once|TRBJ1-6
TGTGCCAGCAGACGCACAGGGTTGAATTCACCCCTCCACTTT
CASRRTGLNSPLHF
>TRBD1|14|TRBV5-1|-|TRBJ2-3
TGCGCCAGCAGCTTGGGACAGGGATGGGATACGCAGTATTTT
CASSLGQGWDTQYF
>-|15|TRBV6-5|-|TRBJ2-3
TGTGCCAGCAGTTACTCGGGGCCCCTCGGGGATACGCAGTATTTT
CASSYSGPLGDTQYF
>TRBD1|15|TRBV7-9|-|TRBJ1-1
TGTGCCAGCAGCTTAGCGTCCAGGGGGCTCTCTGAAGCTTTCTTT
CASSLASRGLSEAFF
>-|19|TRBV19|-|TRBJ1-1
TGTGCCAGTAGTATAGAAGGAGCTGGGCAATTTGCGGGGAACACTGAAGCTTTCTTT
CASSIEGAGQFAGNTEAFF
>TRBD1|14|TRBV13|-|TRBJ1-2
TGTGCCAGCAGCACTCGACAGGGCCGTTATGGCTACACCTTC
CASSTRQGRYGYTF
>-|15|TRBV4-1|-|TRBJ2-7
TGCGCCAGCAGCCAATTCGAACAGGGAGACTACGAGCAGTACTTC
CASSQFEQGDYEQYF
>-|16|TRBV4-1|-|TRBJ1-5
TGCGCCAGCAGCCAAGATCGGTTCGGCCTAGTACAGCCCCAGCATTTT
CASSQDRFGLVQPQHF
>TRBD1|16|TRBV6-5|-|TRBJ1-4
TGTGCCAGCAGTTACTCGCCCACAGGGGCCGGTGAAAAACTGTTTTTT
CASSYSPTGAGEKLFF
>-|15|TRBV28|-|TRBJ1-6
TGTGCCAGCAGTTTATTTGGAGGGCGCGAGTCACCCCTCCACTTT
CASSLFGGRESPLHF
>TRBD1|14|TRBV18|-|TRBJ2-7
TGTGCCAGCTCACCGGGGACAGGGGGTGCCGAGCAGTACTTC
CASSPGTGGAEQYF
>-|13|TRBV6-5|-|TRBJ1-2
TGTGCCAGTTCCCGGGGACAAGTAGATGGCTACACCTTC
CASSRGQVDGYTF
>-|16|TRBV4-1|-|TRBJ1-1
TGCGCCAGCAGCCAAGAGGAGCGGGGGCTCGGGACTGAAGCTTTCTTT
CASSQEERGLGTEAFF
>-|16|TRBV7-6|-|TRBJ1-1
TGTGCCAGCAGCTTAGCGGGGGGAATGATGAACACTGAAGCTTTCTTT
CASSLAGGMMNTEAFF
>-|13|TRBV7-8|few|TRBJ2-5
TGTGCCAGCAGCTTAAGGAGTCTCGAGACCCAGTACTTC
CASSLRSLETQYF
>-|17|TRBV30|-|TRBJ1-5
TGTGCCTGGAGCTCCTGGAGAGGACAGCTAGGCAATCAGCCCCAGCATTTT
CAWSSWRGQLGNQPQHF
>TRBD1|15|TRBV24-1|-|TRBJ2-2
TGTGCCACCAGTGGCGGACAGGGGAGTCCCGGGGAGCTGTTTTTT
CATSGGQGSPGELFF
>-|12|TRBV18|-|TRBJ1-1
TGTGCCAGCTCACCTGACGGAACTAAAGCTTTCTTT
CASSPDGTKAFF
>-|15|TRBV11-3|-|TRBJ1-1
TGTGCCAGCAGCTTATTTGGGCAGACGAACACTGAAGCTTTCTTT
CASSLFGQTNTEAFF
>-|15|TRBV6-5|once|TRBJ1-1
TGTGCCAGCAGTCCACAGCCCCCAGGGAGGGCTGAAGCTTTCTTT
CASSPQPPGRAEAFF
>TRBD1|13|TRBV12-3/TRBV12-4|-|TRBJ1-1
TGTGCCAGCATCCGACAGGGGGCCACTGAAGCTTTCTTT
CASIRQGATEAFF
>-|16|TRBV2|-|TRBJ1-5
TGTGCCAGCAGTGAATTTGGGGCCTATAGCAATCAGCCCCAGCATTTT
CASSEFGAYSNQPQHF
>TRBD2|16|TRBV4-3|-|TRBJ2-1
TGCGCCAGCAGCCAAGATTACGGGGGGGCCTACAATGAGCAGTTCTTC
CASSQDYGGAYNEQFF
>-|15|TRBV19|-|TRBJ1-1
TGTGCCAGTAGTATAGGCCTCATTGGCATCGTAGAAGCTTTCTTT
CASSIGLIGIVEAFF
>-|14|TRBV7-3|-|TRBJ2-3
TGTGCCAGCAGCTTGGGGCTAGGCACAGATACGCAGTATTTT
CASSLGLGTDTQYF